Shown below are 14 T cell receptor beta chains from a single sample sequenced in a study of T cell responses to AZD1222 COVID-19 vaccine. The table came from immunoSEQ multiplex PCR; TCRdb's copy has only in-frame clones and leaves some out. The table records more than 150,000 clones, 80% to 90% of them present only once. The sequences come from peripheral blood, collected 28 days after the second AZD1222 dose. Receptor source: an adult who received the AZD1222 COVID-19 vaccine.

This clone was seen a single time. This chain uses TRBV7-9 with TRBJ2-1; 14 bases align to TRBD2. After removal of 4 bases from V and 7 bases from J, the junction contained 3 bases not matched to a gene. The CDR3 has 15 residues. Germline values: CDR1 SEHNR, CDR2 FQNEAQ (reference sequence). CDR3 amino acids: CASSYRTSGGNEQFF. Written as DNA, the CDR3 is TGTGCCAGCAGCTATCGGACTAGCGGGGGGAATGAGCAGTTCTTC. The whole variable domain, filled in from reference TRBV7-9 and TRBJ2-1, reads DTGVSQNPRHKITKRGQNVTFRCDPISEHNRLYWYRQTLGQGPEFLTYFQNEAQLEKSRLLSDRFSAERPKGSFSTLEIQRTEQGDSAMYLCASSYRTSGGNEQFFGPGTRLTVL.

J is TRBJ2-2 and V is TRBV28; no definite D call. Trimming cost V 1 base and J 4 bases, with 13 bases left between them. CDR1 and CDR2 (germline): MDHEN, SYDVKM. The CDR3 runs to 16 residues. The CDR3 DNA reads as TGTGCCAGCAGTTTATACCGAAGGTCACTCACCGGGGAGCTGTTTTTT. Translation: CASSLYRRSLTGELFF.

The CDR3 DNA is TGTGCCAGCAGCTTTGGAGCGGGGGCCTTCTACGAGCAGTACTTC. Its protein product is CASSFGAGAFYEQYF. J is TRBJ2-7 and V is TRBV7-8, with 8 positions matching TRBD2. The CDR3 contains 15 residues. Germline V lookup: CDR1 SGHVS, CDR2 FQNEAQ. V lost 3 bases and J lost 3; bases outside the gene matches: 7.

The chain has TRBV7-2 and TRBJ1-3; D remains ambiguous. Trimming stripped 5 bases from V and 1 base from J, with 3 bases between. Germline-derived CDR1 and CDR2 are SGHTA and FQGNSA. This CDR3 region has 12 residues. CDR3 residues: CASSPSGNTIYF. CDR3 nucleotide sequence: TGTGCCAGCAGCCCATCTGGAAACACCATATATTTT.

The rearrangement uses TRBV28 and TRBJ1-5, with 8 bases lining up with TRBD1. CDR1 is MDHEN and CDR2 is SYDVKM in the germline V gene. Germline trimming cut 3 bases from V and 0 bases from J; bases unmatched to any gene: 10. The CDR3 covers 18 residues. The CDR3 bases are TGTGCCAGCAGTTTCGGGTCCCAGGGGGCCCTTAGCAATCAGCCCCAGCATTTT. This gives the protein CASSFGSQGALSNQPQHF. Filled out from reference TRBV28 and TRBJ1-5, the complete variable domain reads DVKVTQSSRYLVKRTGEKVFLECVQDMDHENMFWYRQDPGLGLRLIYFSYDVKMKEKGDIPEGYSVSREKKERFSLILESASTNQTSMYLCASSFGSQGALSNQPQHFGDGTRLSIL.

V is TRBV6-2 or TRBV6-3 and J is TRBJ2-7; D call uncertain. Germline V gene data show CDR1 as MNHEY and CDR2 as SVGEGT. V gave up 0 bases and J gave up 3 bases, with 9 bases separating them. This CDR3 has 14 residues. CDR3 in amino acids: CASSYSGRNYEQYF. The DNA for the CDR3 is TGTGCCAGCAGTTACTCAGGACGGAACTACGAGCAGTACTTC.

J is TRBJ2-7 and V is TRBV5-1, with D hard to call. V dropped 3 bases and J dropped 3 bases, with 7 bases sitting between them. The CDR3 is 12 amino acids. Germline CDR1 reads SGHRS; CDR2 reads YFSETQ. This CDR3 is CASSSDNYEQYF. The CDR3 coding sequence is TGCGCCAGCAGCTCTGACAACTACGAGCAGTACTTC.

The chain joins TRBV7-8 to TRBJ2-2; D unclear. The CDR3 runs 15 residues. Trimming took 4 bases from V and 7 from J, leaving 16 bases between them. The V gene's germline CDR1 is SGHVS and CDR2 FQNEAQ. CDR3 amino acids: CASSSPDIRGGELFF. CDR3 nucleotide sequence: TGTGCCAGCAGCTCCCCAGACATTCGCGGCGGGGAGCTGTTTTTT.

V and J are TRBV11-2 and TRBJ2-5; 10 nucleotides match TRBD2. The length of the CDR3 is 16 residues. With 5 bases clipped from V and 4 bases from J, the junction kept 10 bases outside the gene matches. Per germline, CDR1 SGHAT and CDR2 FQNNGV. The CDR3 is CASSPVGLAGAETQYF. CDR3 coding DNA: TGTGCCAGCAGCCCAGTGGGGCTAGCGGGAGCAGAGACCCAGTACTTC.

The chain carries TRBV6-2 or TRBV6-3 and TRBJ2-7, with D perhaps TRBD1 (6 bases). The CDR3 runs to 13 residues. Trimming took off 3 bases at V and 1 base at J, with 7 bases between the two ends. Germline CDR1 reads MNHEY; CDR2 reads SVGEGT. Here the CDR3 reads CASSYGQSYEQYF. The CDR3 bases are TGTGCCAGCAGTTATGGACAGTCCTACGAGCAGTACTTC.

The rearrangement links TRBV2 to TRBJ1-2, with D possibly being TRBD1 (5 bases). Germline lookup yields CDR1 SNHLY and CDR2 FYNNEI. V lost 2 bases and J lost 4, with 11 bases in between. The CDR3 is made up of 14 amino acids. The chain's CDR3 is CASSETRASYGYTF. The CDR3 DNA follows: TGTGCCAGCAGTGAAACCAGGGCTTCCTATGGCTACACCTTC. Combining the CDR3 with reference TRBV2 and TRBJ1-2 gives the whole variable domain EPEVTQTPSHQVTQMGQEVILRCVPISNHLYFYWYRQILGQKVEFLVSFYNNEISEKSEIFDDQFSVERPDGSNFTLKIRSTKLEDSAMYFCASSETRASYGYTFGSGTRLTVV.

CDR3 sequence reads: CASSLARAKFSYEQYF. CDR3 nucleotide sequence: TGTGCCAGCAGCTTAGCGCGGGCAAAATTTTCCTACGAGCAGTACTTC. V gene TRBV7-6 combines with J gene TRBJ2-7; perhaps TRBD2 as D (5 bases). From germline, CDR1 is SGHVS and CDR2 FNYEAQ. The ends were cut back, 0 bases at V and 1 base at J, with 13 bases in the middle. The CDR3 loop spans 16 amino acids.

The chain has TRBV18 and TRBJ1-2; D remains unclear. Germline V gives CDR1 KGHSH, CDR2 LQKENI. This CDR3 region has 13 residues. V lost 1 base and J 3 bases, leaving 6 bases between the germline ends. The CDR3 region has the DNA TGTGCCAGCTCACCACTAAACCACTATGGCTACACCTTC. This encodes CASSPLNHYGYTF.

The J gene is TRBJ2-1, the V gene TRBV5-4; no clear D gene. This CDR3 is built from 16 residues. The germline CDR1 and CDR2 sequences are SGHNT and YYREEE (reference sequence). The V and J ends lost 3 bases and 6 bases respectively, with 19 bases between them. As DNA, the CDR3 is TGTGCCAGCAGCTCCCCGAGCCCTCAAACGCGCAATGAGCAGTTCTTC. Its protein product is CASSSPSPQTRNEQFF.